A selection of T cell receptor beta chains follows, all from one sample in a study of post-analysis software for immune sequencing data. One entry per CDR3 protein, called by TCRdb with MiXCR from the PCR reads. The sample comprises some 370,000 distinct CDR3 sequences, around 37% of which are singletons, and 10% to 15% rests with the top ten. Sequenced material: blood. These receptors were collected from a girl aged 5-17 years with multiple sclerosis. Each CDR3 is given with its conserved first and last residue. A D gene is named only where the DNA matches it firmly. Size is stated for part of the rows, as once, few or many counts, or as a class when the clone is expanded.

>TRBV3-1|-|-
CASSQEGRGYTF
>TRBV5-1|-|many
CASSLERRTAGYTF
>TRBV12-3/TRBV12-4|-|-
CASGPKDTQYF
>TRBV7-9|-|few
CASSFLPYEQYF
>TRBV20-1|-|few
CSALGIWGDNEQFF
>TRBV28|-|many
CASSGGGHRTDTQYF
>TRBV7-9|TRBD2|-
CASSPSGLAGGSTGELFF
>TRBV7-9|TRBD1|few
CASGRTGQSPRSYNEQFF
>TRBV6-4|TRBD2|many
CASSEPLAGRTDTQYF
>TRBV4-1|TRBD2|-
CASSQDSGLAGYGSFF
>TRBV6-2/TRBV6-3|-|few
CASSYSGQLALEEQYF
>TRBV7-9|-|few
CASSLATYEQYF
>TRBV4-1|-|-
CASSQEGRKNQPQHF
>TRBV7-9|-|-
CASSQWGAFF
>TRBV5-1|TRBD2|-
CASGLGLANEQFF
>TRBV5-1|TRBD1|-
CASSSKDRPYEQYF
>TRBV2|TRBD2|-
CASVPSGGPSDTQYF